Listed here are 14 T cell receptor beta chains from one sample, sequenced in a study of T cells after yellow fever vaccination. In TCRdb, the 5' RACE reads were re-called with MiXCR into one record per CDR3 protein. The sample has some 99,000 distinct CDR3 sequences; 4.5% to 6% are singletons. This material consisted of CD8+ T cells sorted from PBMCs, taken 10 days after the yellow fever booster vaccination. These receptors all come from a man between 18 and 35 years old who received the YFV17D yellow fever vaccine.

This clonotype was found many times. The chain couples TRBV25-1 to TRBJ2-7; D is unclear. The V gene's germline CDR1 is MGHDK and CDR2 SYGVNS. This CDR3 has 10 amino acids. The ends were cut back, 4 bases at V and 4 bases at J, with 2 bases in the middle. The CDR3 protein is CASSGYEQYF. The CDR3 DNA is TGTGCCAGCAGTGGATACGAGCAGTACTTC.

This chain joins TRBV9 and TRBJ1-1; possible D gene TRBD1, 6 bases. Trimming took 3 bases from V and 1 from J, leaving 10 bases between them. The CDR3 is made up of 14 amino acids. Germline V gene sequence: CDR1 SGDLS, CDR2 YYNGEE. CDR3 in amino acids: CASSGTDSNTEAFF. CDR3 coding DNA: TGTGCCAGCAGCGGGACAGACTCGAACACTGAAGCTTTCTTT.

Ten or more counts support this clonotype. CDR3 nucleotides: TGCGCCAGCGGAAGTTATAATTCACCCCTCCACTTT. It encodes CASGSYNSPLHF. The chain joins TRBV4-1 to TRBJ1-6; D is ambiguous. The CDR3 consists of 12 residues. Per the germline V gene, CDR1 is MGHRA and CDR2 is YSYEKL. Trimming cost V 8 bases and J 4 bases, with 6 bases left between them.

This clonotype was picked up a small number of times. The chain combines TRBV24-1 with TRBJ2-3; 13 bases fit TRBD2. Germline lookup yields CDR1 KGHDR and CDR2 SFDVKD. The CDR3 consists of 17 residues. Trimming took 3 bases from V and 2 from J; bases not matched to a gene: 4. The CDR3 sequence: CATSDPGTSGVTDTQYF. CDR3 sequence (DNA): TGTGCCACCAGTGATCCGGGGACTAGCGGGGTCACAGATACGCAGTATTTT.

This clonotype has more than one count but fewer than ten. This chain uses TRBV27 with TRBJ2-7; D might be TRBD2 (6 bases). This CDR3 region has 17 residues. Germline V gene sequence: CDR1 MNHEY, CDR2 SMNVEV (reference sequence). V lost 5 bases and J lost 3, with 23 bases in between. DNA of the CDR3: TGTGCCAGCAGTCCTACGGGACTCCCGGTTCTTTTCTACGAGCAGTACGTC. Translated, it gives CASSPTGLPVLFYEQYV.

This clonotype was observed a handful of times. The chain recombines TRBV5-5 with TRBJ1-2; maybe TRBD1 (6 bases). There are 13 residues in the CDR3. V was clipped by 5 bases and J by 3 bases, with 11 bases between them. Germline V gene lookup returns CDR1 SGHKS and CDR2 YYEKEE (reference sequence). Here the CDR3 reads CASREQGYYGYTF. Written as DNA, the CDR3 is TGTGCCAGCAGGGAACAGGGTTACTATGGCTACACCTTC.

The chain carries TRBV5-5 and TRBJ2-2; D possibly corresponds to TRBD2 (6 bases). Looked up from germline, CDR1 is SGHKS and CDR2 is YYEKEE (reference sequence). V was clipped by 1 base and J by 7 bases, with 14 bases between them. CDR3 length: 15 residues. DNA of the CDR3: TGTGCCAGCAGCTTGTATGTGGGAGGAGGCGGGGAGCTGTTTTTT. This gives the protein CASSLYVGGGGELFF.

This clonotype was picked up a small number of times. J is TRBJ1-5 and V is TRBV5-5, with 7 bases identical to TRBD1. The germline CDR1 and CDR2 sequences are SGHKS and YYEKEE (reference sequence). The CDR3 consists of 18 residues. The V and J ends lost 0 bases and 9 bases, in that order; junction bases with no gene match: 18. CDR3 coding DNA: TGTGCCAGCAGCTTGGGTCCCCGGGTCGAGACAGGGTATCTGCCCCAGCATTTT. Its protein product is CASSLGPRVETGYLPQHF.

This clonotype was detected many times. The CDR3, as DNA: TGTGCCAGCAAAGCAACCATAATTGCCCGACTGCAAGAGACCCAGTACTTC. Its protein product is CASKATIIARLQETQYF. This rearrangement joins TRBV2 to TRBJ2-5; D unresolved. Germline lookup yields CDR1 SNHLY and CDR2 FYNNEI. The length of the CDR3 is 17 residues. Trimming stripped 7 bases from V and 2 bases from J, with 23 bases between. Full variable domain (rest looked up from reference TRBV2 and TRBJ2-5): EPEVTQTPSHQVTQMGQEVILRCVPISNHLYFYWYRQILGQKVEFLVSFYNNEISEKSEIFDDQFSVERPDGSNFTLKIRSTKLEDSAMYFCASKATIIARLQETQYFGPGTRLLVL.

The J gene is TRBJ2-2, the V gene TRBV12-3 or TRBV12-4, with 16 positions matching TRBD2. The CDR3 is 18 amino acids. V was pared by 8 bases and J by 7 bases, with 13 bases of the junction left unmatched. CDR3 in amino acids: CASGTPGLAGGPVGELFF. In DNA form, the CDR3 reads TGTGCCAGCGGGACCCCGGGACTAGCGGGGGGGCCAGTCGGGGAGCTGTTTTTT.

The J gene is TRBJ2-2, the V gene TRBV7-9; D uncertain. Germline V gene lookup returns CDR1 SEHNR and CDR2 FQNEAQ (reference sequence). V lost 4 bases to trimming and J lost 1 base, with 16 bases between them. The CDR3 loop spans 17 amino acids. CDR3 DNA: TGTGCCAGCAGCTCCCCCGCTCAGAAGAGGAACACCGGGGAGCTGTTTTTT. This encodes CASSSPAQKRNTGELFF.

This clonotype showed up many times. The DNA for the CDR3 is TGTGCCAGCAGTTACAGACAGTCTGGGGCCAACGTCCTGACTTTC. Residues: CASSYRQSGANVLTF. This chain joins TRBV6-2 or TRBV6-3 and TRBJ2-6; perhaps TRBD1 as D (5 bases). Trimming took 2 bases from V and 1 from J, leaving 6 bases between them. The germline gives CDR1 MNHEY, CDR2 SVGEGT. The length of the CDR3 is 15 residues.

This chain links TRBV10-3 with TRBJ2-7; 7 positions agree with TRBD1. In germline, CDR1 is ENHRY, CDR2 SYGVKD. The CDR3 contains 13 residues. V lost 2 bases and J lost 4; bases outside the gene matches: 2. CDR3 residues: CAISEVRGYEQYV. The CDR3, as DNA: TGTGCCATCAGTGAGGTCAGGGGGTACGAGCAGTACGTC.

V and J are TRBV7-9 and TRBJ2-7; D is unclear. Germline values: CDR1 SEHNR, CDR2 FQNEAQ (reference sequence). Trimming took 5 bases from V and 0 from J, leaving 8 bases between them. The CDR3 contains 13 residues. CDR3 protein: CASSPSSSYEQYF. CDR3 nucleotides: TGTGCCAGCAGCCCCTCGAGCTCCTACGAGCAGTACTTC.